This T cell receptor (beta chain) appears in the sequencing data of a study of graft-versus-host responses after intestinal transplantation. In regard to this clone: Antigen: not known.

The assay was immunoSEQ multiplex PCR, and TCRdb's table has in-frame clones only and misses some. The sample contains tens of thousands of clones, 75% to 95% of which appear only once. This TCR was sampled from a human donor who received an intestinal transplant. Sequenced here: unstimulated CD8+ T cells sorted from spleen or lymph node cells, sampled before intestinal transplant.

The CDR3 nucleotides read TGTGCCAGCAGCCCCCGGACAGGGTTACAGGGCGAGCAGTACTTC. It yields the protein CASSPRTGLQGEQYF. The chain carries TRBV5-4 and TRBJ2-7; 8 nucleotides line up with TRBD1. V lost 4 bases to trimming and J lost 6 bases; unmatched junction nucleotides: 12. There are 15 residues in the CDR3. Germline V gene sequence: CDR1 SGHNT, CDR2 YYREEE (reference sequence).